This TCR beta chain is from a study of B cell selection in AIRE deficiency. CD4+CD127+ cells were sorted as the conventional CD4 T cells. CDR3 length equals 15 residues. Trimming shortened V by 0 bases and J by 8 bases, and 13 bases separated the two germline ends. Germline V gene data show CDR1 as MGHRA and CDR2 as YSYEKL. Study results and limitations: In TCRBV usage, CDR3 length and diversity, patient Tconv and Treg cells matched healthy donors. Of some 3,300 shared Treg TCRbeta sequences, 30% to 35% were healthy-only, about 8.6% patient-only. Only TCRbeta was sequenced; roughly two fifths of shared healthy Treg sequences appeared in Tconv.

Sequenced by immunoSEQ multiplex PCR; TCRdb stores in-frame clones only, minus some. The repertoire consists of some 19,000 clones, with less than 98% occurring once and the leading ten covering over 0.25%. With regard to this clone: Its antigen is still unknown. At the DNA level, this CDR3 is encoded by other sequences in the same sample as well.

The rearrangement joins TRBV4-1 to TRBJ1-4; weak D call: TRBD1 (5 bases). Specimen: conventional CD4+ T cells sorted from PBMCs. The sequence came from a human donor with AIRE deficiency. The CDR3 DNA sequence: TGCGCCAGCAGCCAAGAGTACAGGTACCACGAAAAACTGTTTTTT. Amino acid sequence: CASSQEYRYHEKLFF.